The source of this T cell receptor (beta chain) is a study of CXCR3-negative and CXCR3-positive naive CD8 T cells. On the study more broadly: Cumulative TRB read yield was 130 million to 150 million, averaging about 1.5 +/- 0.3 million per library. Study-level points and caveats: Naive CXCR3-negative and CXCR3-positive cells had similar TRBV-TRBJ usage; memory differed. Naive cells that were CXCR3-positive had more hydrophobic TRB CDR3s (compared with CXCR3-negative naive cells).

For this clonotype: Antigen unknown.

UMI-labeled TRB cDNA libraries were prepared by 5' RACE. TCRdb reprocessed the 5' RACE reads; each CDR3 protein has one entry and no DNA is given. The sample's table shows around 160,000 distinct CDR3 sequences. Sequencing used naive CXCR3+ CD8+ T cells from blood. Subset described: CD45RO-CCR7+CD27+CD95- naive CD8+ T cells expressing CXCR3 (TNR3+). The sequence derives from a human donor in good health. Some clones in this sample may be carry-over from other donors' samples.

The CDR3 here is CASSEVGTLALYEQYF. The chain recombines TRBV2 with TRBJ2-7; TCRdb proposes TRBD2, but this gene call is untestable without DNA. The CDR3 is 16 residues long. CDR1 SNHLY and CDR2 FYNNEI come from the germline V gene.